The 9 T cell receptor beta chains listed next were all sequenced from one sample in a study of blood T cell repertoires in COVID-19. Assay: immunoSEQ multiplex PCR; the TCRdb copy retains only in-frame clones and omits some. The table includes 150,000 to 200,000 clones, 80% to 85% detected once. Sequenced input: peripheral blood. The origin of the receptors is an older woman with COVID-19, enrolled during active disease.

J is TRBJ2-3 and V is TRBV5-1; 7 positions agree with TRBD2. Germline-derived CDR1 and CDR2 are SGHRS and YFSETQ. The V and J ends lost 0 bases and 1 base, in that order; junction bases with no gene match: 2. There are 15 residues in the CDR3. The CDR3 DNA is TGCGCCAGCAGCTTGGTTGCGGGAGGCACAGATACGCAGTATTTT. This encodes CASSLVAGGTDTQYF.

This rearrangement joins TRBV28 to TRBJ2-5; 7 bases agree with TRBD2. V lost 6 bases, J lost 2 bases, and 9 bases stayed unmatched. The germline V gene has CDR1 MDHEN and CDR2 SYDVKM. The CDR3 has 15 residues. The CDR3 spells CASRTTGGWQETQYF. The CDR3 DNA reads as TGTGCCAGCAGGACAACGGGGGGTTGGCAAGAGACCCAGTACTTC.

The chain recombines TRBV19 with TRBJ2-2; D unresolved. The CDR3 has 16 residues. The germline V gene encodes CDR1 LNHDA and CDR2 SQIVND (reference sequence). Trimming removed 1 base at V and 1 base at J, with 10 bases between. The CDR3 loop reads CASSIVPWLNTGELFF. CDR3 bases: TGTGCCAGTAGTATAGTTCCATGGCTGAACACCGGGGAGCTGTTTTTT.

The CDR3 DNA sequence: TGTGCCAGCAGCTCAGACCAGGGGTGGGAGCTGTTTTTT. Amino acid sequence: CASSSDQGWELFF. J is TRBJ2-2 and V is TRBV2; TRBD1 is a possible D gene (6 bases). This CDR3 contains 13 residues. The germline gives CDR1 SNHLY, CDR2 FYNNEI. Trimming left V 6 bases short and J 9 bases short, with 14 bases between.

The chain couples TRBV3-1 (or the pseudogene TRBV3-2) to TRBJ2-1, with TRBD2 matching over 8 bases. This CDR3 spans 15 amino acids. CDR1 LGHDT and CDR2 YNNKEL come from the germline V gene (reference sequence). Germline trimming cut 1 base from V and 9 bases from J; bases unmatched to any gene: 8. In DNA form, the CDR3 reads TGTGCCAGCAGCCAAGCCCGACTTAGCGGGACTGAGCAGTTCTTC. This codes for CASSQARLSGTEQFF.

The chain is built from TRBV6-1 and TRBJ1-6; 7 bases match TRBD1. The CDR3 is 16 amino acids. Looked up from germline, CDR1 is MNHNS and CDR2 is SASEGT. V lost 3 bases, J lost 6 bases, and 8 bases stayed unmatched. DNA of the CDR3: TGTGCCAGCAGTGAGGACAGACAGGGAGGTAATTCACCCCTCCACTTT. Residues: CASSEDRQGGNSPLHF.

This clone was counted a single time. The chain recombines TRBV6-1 with TRBJ2-4, with TRBD1 as a possible D gene (6 bases). The V end was cut by 1 base, the J end by 3 bases, with 13 bases between. Germline CDR1 and CDR2: MNHNS and SASEGT. The CDR3 contains 16 residues. As DNA, the CDR3 is TGTGCCAGCAGTGAAGTAAGGGCAGGGGACAAAAACATTCAGTACTTC. It translates to CASSEVRAGDKNIQYF.

As concerns this clone: The sample holds other DNA sequences that translate to the same CDR3. The V and J genes are TRBV4-2 and TRBJ2-3; D not resolved. Germline-derived CDR1 and CDR2 are LGHNA and YNFKEQ. CDR3 size: 14 residues. V shed 0 bases and J shed 0 bases, with 4 bases lying between them. The CDR3 is CASSQDVSTDTQYF. CDR3 bases: TGTGCCAGCAGCCAAGACGTTAGCACAGATACGCAGTATTTT.

In nucleotides, the CDR3 is TGTGCCAGCAGCCGTAGAGCCGGGGGTGGAGGGGCTTTCTTT. Its translation: CASSRRAGGGGAFF. The rearrangement uses TRBV9 and TRBJ1-1, with D possibly matching TRBD1 (5 bases). The V gene lost 4 bases and the J gene lost 11 bases, with 21 bases spanning the gap. CDR3 size: 14 residues. The germline V gene has CDR1 SGDLS and CDR2 YYNGEE.